Listed here are 7 T cell receptor beta chains from one sample, sequenced in a study of Ad26.COV2.S vaccination and SARS-CoV-2 variants. As to treatment: roughly 18 received Ad26.COV2.S at low or high dose, single or two shots; a few received placebo; per-sample allocation not given. The samples date from day 63 after the first vaccine or placebo injection. Some clones are missing from TCRdb's copy, which holds only in-frame ones; the method was immunoSEQ multiplex PCR. The repertoire holds 400,000 to 500,000 clones, with 89% as singletons. The specimen was peripheral blood, collected in a trial of Ad26.COV2.S vaccine versus placebo. These receptor sequences come from a person between 18 and 59 years old who received the Ad26.COV2.S COVID-19 vaccine or a placebo.

This chain uses TRBV2 with TRBJ1-1; D is perhaps TRBD1 (5 bases). Looked up from germline, CDR1 is SNHLY and CDR2 is FYNNEI. V lost 7 bases to trimming and J lost 3 bases, with 15 bases between them. This CDR3 is built from 14 residues. This chain's CDR3 is CASTRPAGDTEAFF. CDR3 DNA sequence: TGTGCCAGCACCAGACCGGCGGGGGACACTGAAGCTTTCTTT. The full variable domain, in which reference TRBV2 and TRBJ1-1 provide the parts outside the CDR3, is EPEVTQTPSHQVTQMGQEVILRCVPISNHLYFYWYRQILGQKVEFLVSFYNNEISEKSEIFDDQFSVERPDGSNFTLKIRSTKLEDSAMYFCASTRPAGDTEAFFGQGTRLTVV.

The V call is TRBV6-2 or TRBV6-3, the J call TRBJ1-6, with 8 positions matching TRBD1. The CDR3 is made up of 16 amino acids. V lost 4 bases to trimming and J lost 10 bases; unmatched junction nucleotides: 12. The germline V gene encodes CDR1 MNHEY and CDR2 SVGEGT. CDR3 region: CASSLLRGQGASPLHF. CDR3 in DNA: TGTGCCAGCAGTTTATTGCGAGGACAGGGCGCCTCACCCCTCCACTTT.

The chain uses TRBV10-3 and TRBJ1-1, with TRBD1 as a possible D gene (6 bases). Germline CDR1 and CDR2: ENHRY and SYGVKD. V was pared by 8 bases and J by 0 bases, with 10 bases between. This CDR3 is built from 13 residues. CDR3 region: CAIGGAVNTEAFF. The CDR3 DNA is TGTGCCATCGGGGGGGCCGTGAACACTGAAGCTTTCTTT.

This rearrangement joins TRBV2 to TRBJ1-2; D gene ambiguous. Germline V lookup: CDR1 SNHLY, CDR2 FYNNEI. This CDR3 region has 13 residues. The germline V and J ends were trimmed by 7 bases and 4 bases, with 13 bases remaining between them. The CDR3 reads CASTLDLAYGYTF. The CDR3 DNA follows: TGTGCCAGCACCCTGGACCTCGCCTATGGCTACACCTTC.

The V call is TRBV5-1, the J call TRBJ2-5, with D perhaps being TRBD1 or TRBD2 (5 bases each). This CDR3 spans 16 amino acids. Germline loops: CDR1 SGHRS, CDR2 YFSETQ. Trimming stripped 5 bases from V and 0 bases from J, with 17 bases between. The CDR3 protein is CASRRGTIQYQETQYF. The CDR3 nucleotides read TGCGCCAGCAGGCGAGGGACGATTCAGTACCAAGAGACCCAGTACTTC.

The chain recombines TRBV5-4 with TRBJ2-2; 8 bases fit TRBD1. The CDR3 covers 14 residues. Germline values: CDR1 SGHNT, CDR2 YYREEE (reference sequence). J gave up 4 bases and V 2 bases, and 1 base lay outside the gene matches. CDR3 coding DNA: TGTGCCAGCAGCTTCGGACAGGGCACCGGGGAGCTGTTTTTT. Translating gives CASSFGQGTGELFF.

This sequence joins TRBV11-3 and TRBJ2-7; D possibly corresponds to TRBD2 (6 bases). V lost 2 bases and J lost 5, with 19 bases in between. Germline-derived CDR1 and CDR2 are SGHNT and YENEEA. This CDR3 spans 16 amino acids. CDR3 nucleotide sequence: TGTGCCAGCAGCTTACTCCCTGACCCAGGAGGGGACGAGCAGTACGTC. It yields the protein CASSLLPDPGGDEQYV.